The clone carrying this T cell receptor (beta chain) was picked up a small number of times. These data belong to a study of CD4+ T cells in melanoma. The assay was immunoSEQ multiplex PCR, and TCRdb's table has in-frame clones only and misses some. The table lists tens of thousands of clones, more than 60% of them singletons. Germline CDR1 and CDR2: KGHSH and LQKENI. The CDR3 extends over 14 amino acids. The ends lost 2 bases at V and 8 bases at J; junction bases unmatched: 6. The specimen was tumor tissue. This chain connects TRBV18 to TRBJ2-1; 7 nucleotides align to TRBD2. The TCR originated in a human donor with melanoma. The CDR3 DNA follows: TGTGCCAGCTCACCATCTCCACTAGCGCATGAGCAGTTCTTC. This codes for CASSPSPLAHEQFF.